The clone carrying this T cell receptor beta chain occurred a few times. Its antigen is as yet unknown. As for time point: newly diagnosed GD, antithyroid drugs for less than 3 months. The TCR library was made from RNA that had been extracted from PBMCs in TRIzol. According to the study, TCR beta libraries were built with iRepertoire HTBI primers and CDR3-region Arm-PCR. In the study's own analysis: Across all samples, about 62 TRBV segments and roughly 14 TRBJ segments were identified. From the multiplex PCR reads, TCRdb called clonotypes with MiXCR, one entry per CDR3 protein. Here the V and J calls rest on TCRdb's processing, not on the authors' analysis. Counted here are under 450,000 distinct CDR3 sequences, 10% to 15% occurring once; the ten biggest clones make up 15% to 20%. The entry originates in a study of regulatory T cells in long-lasting Graves disease. Study results and caveats: The number of shared public clonotypes was higher in persistent patients (around 2,700) than new patients (966).

The same data also contributed to another study, on T cells in Graves' hyperthyroidism and ophthalmopathy. That study reports: Subjects aged 18 to 65 presented with newly diagnosed hyperthyroidism of less than 2 months' duration. HTBI primers were used for first-round RT-PCR of the TCR CDR3.

The TCR was taken from a woman in her late teens or twenties with Graves disease. The source was peripheral blood mononuclear cells (PBMCs), collected at new diagnosis, from a patient treated with antithyroid drugs.

Here the CDR3 DNA reads TGTGCCAGCAGCCGTCCAAGACAGCTGACCCAGTACTTC. This encodes CASSRPRQLTQYF. The V and J genes are TRBV7-9 and TRBJ2-5, with D possibly TRBD1 on 5 matching bases. CDR3 length equals 13 residues. Per germline, CDR1 SEHNR and CDR2 FQNEAQ (reference sequence). Trimming removed 5 bases at V and 7 bases at J, with 14 bases between.